The rows below give T cell receptor beta chains drawn from one sample of a study of control samples from healthy donors and cancer patients. Generated by immunoSEQ multiplex PCR, the TCRdb table keeps only in-frame clones and is missing some. The sample consists of roughly 200,000 clones, over 85% of them appearing once. The sample comprised blood. The receptors stem from a man younger than 30 in good health. Both conserved end residues are part of each CDR3. A D gene is named only where the DNA matches it firmly.

>-|TRBJ2-1|TRBV18
CASSPLWGRPYNEQFF
>-|TRBJ1-1|TRBV10-1
CASRPTASSEAFF
>-|TRBJ2-7|TRBV10-3
CAVQGQDLAEQYF
>-|TRBJ1-1|TRBV7-2
CASSSGRGGGTEAFF
>-|TRBJ1-4|TRBV6-5
CASSYGGGTNEKLFF
>-|TRBJ1-4|TRBV19
CASRPGRTNEKLFF
>-|TRBJ2-7|TRBV28
CASRDRQFGEQYF
>TRBD1|TRBJ1-1|TRBV7-9
CASSFGQANTEAFF
>TRBD2|TRBJ2-1|TRBV6-4
CASSDSASGGAYNEQFF
>-|TRBJ1-4|TRBV6-5
CASSPTWGNNEKLFF
>-|TRBJ1-1|TRBV28
CASRIRLGDTEAFF
>TRBD2|TRBJ2-3|TRBV13
CASRTSGLADTQYF
>TRBD1|TRBJ2-7|TRBV19
CASSRQGDYYEQYF
>-|TRBJ2-3|TRBV5-1
CASSLEAADTQYF
>TRBD1|TRBJ1-2|TRBV7-8
CASSFGTANYGYTF
>TRBD1|TRBJ1-6|TRBV12-3/TRBV12-4
CASGRDRYSPLHF
>-|TRBJ2-5|TRBV28
CASSLWTAEETQYF
>-|TRBJ2-3|TRBV7-9
CASRSGLDTQYF
>-|TRBJ2-3|TRBV12-5
CASGSGTAYTQYF
>TRBD1|TRBJ1-2|TRBV14
CASTQSPNRGGYTF
>TRBD2|TRBJ2-5|TRBV5-6
CASSLVSGGQYF
>-|TRBJ1-6|TRBV5-8
CASSLTRDSPLHF
>-|TRBJ1-5|TRBV2
CASSEESATYDQPQHF
>-|TRBJ2-6|TRBV4-2
CASSQETGTGANVLTF
>-|TRBJ2-2|TRBV6-6
CASSLLSSALYTNTGELFF
>-|TRBJ2-1|TRBV6-6
CASSYSTEQFF
>-|TRBJ1-5|TRBV19
CASTGTRNQPQHF
>-|TRBJ1-1|TRBV7-2
CASSLGPITEAFF
>-|TRBJ2-7|TRBV24-1
CATGGTALYEQYF
>-|TRBJ1-1|TRBV7-3
CASSLSRNTEAFF
>TRBD2|TRBJ2-1|TRBV4-2
CASSPPGLAIYEQFF
>TRBD1|TRBJ2-2|TRBV5-1
CASSRRTGVGTGELFF
>-|TRBJ1-3|TRBV5-1
CASSLATGNTIYF
>-|TRBJ2-6|TRBV18
CASSPSQRAGANVLTF
>TRBD1|TRBJ1-4|TRBV30
CAWSFGQGSEKLFF
>-|TRBJ1-2|TRBV7-9
CASSFSSMGYGYTF
>-|TRBJ1-3|TRBV5-1
CASSQMIGSDTIYF
>TRBD1|TRBJ2-7|TRBV13
CASSSDREGSYEQYF
>-|TRBJ2-3|TRBV9
CASSTWDEDTQYF
>-|TRBJ1-5|TRBV6-2/TRBV6-3
CASSLTLPGSGNQPQHF